The clone carrying this T cell receptor beta chain was counted a single time. The CDR3 length is 13 residues. Trimming stripped 0 bases from V and 8 bases from J, with 8 bases between. Germline lookup yields CDR1 SGDLS and CDR2 YYNGEE. The entry originates in a study of blood T cell repertoires in COVID-19. Study-wide context: COVID-19 samples collected from the United States, Italy and Spain covered acute and convalescent phases. PBMCs, B-cell-depleted T cells, or T cells were the source of the cDNA or gDNA that made up the material.

Original methodology: Nucleated cell number was recorded as an estimate derived from reference gene primer amplification. Produced via immunoSEQ multiplex PCR; TCRdb's table is partial and in-frame only. The V and J calls and clone size are taken from that table; D and trimming were inferred from the DNA. This sample carries under 350,000 clones, around 89% of them seen once, and the ten largest clones take 4.6%. The sequenced sample was peripheral blood. The chain couples TRBV9 to TRBJ2-2; D is possibly TRBD1 (5 bases). The sequence came from a man between 35 and 55 years old with acute or convalescent COVID-19. The CDR3 DNA reads TGTGCCAGCAGCGTAGGGGGCAGGGGGGAGCTGTTTTTT. Translation gives CASSVGGRGELFF. Variable domain in full (rest from reference TRBV9 and TRBJ2-2): DSGVTQTPKHLITATGQRVTLRCSPRSGDLSVYWYQQSLDQGLQFLIQYYNGEERAKGNILERFSAQQFPDLHSELNLSSLELGDSALYFCASSVGGRGELFFGEGSRLTVL.